This passage covers 31 T cell receptor beta chains from one sample sequenced in a study of T-cell reconstitution after alpha-beta-depleted transplantation in children. Unique molecular identifiers were incorporated during preparation of the TCRbeta library. TCRdb re-called the PCR reads with MiXCR, one entry per CDR3 protein. The sample contains some 95,000 distinct CDR3 sequences, around 22% of which appear only once. Specimen: PBMCs, collected before TCRalphabeta/CD19-depleted stem cell transplant. The receptors come from a boy between 2 and 10 years old with acute lymphoblastic leukemia, due to receive a stem cell transplant.

This clonotype was seen more than once but under ten times. This chain links TRBV11-1 with TRBJ2-1; D gene unclear. The CDR3 is 15 residues long. In germline, CDR1 is SGHAT, CDR2 FQDESV (reference sequence). V lost 5 bases and J lost 5, with 16 bases in between. CDR3 sequence: CASSPPDAQHNEQFF. CDR3 nucleotide sequence: TGTGCCAGCAGCCCTCCCGATGCCCAGCACAATGAGCAGTTCTTC.

This clonotype has ten or more counts. The V gene is TRBV5-1, the J gene TRBJ2-1; D uncertain. Deletions cut 0 bases from V and 5 bases from J, with 9 bases between. Germline values: CDR1 SGHRS, CDR2 YFSETQ. This CDR3 is built from 14 residues. CDR3 sequence: CASSLEGSNNEQFF. The DNA of the CDR3 is TGCGCCAGCAGCTTGGAGGGATCTAACAATGAGCAGTTCTTC.

The chain links TRBV7-2 to TRBJ2-5; 8 bases map to TRBD2. Germline V lookup: CDR1 SGHTA, CDR2 FQGNSA. This CDR3 has 14 residues. With 6 bases clipped from V and 3 bases from J, the junction kept 6 bases outside the gene matches. CDR3 DNA sequence: TGTGCCAGCAGTCTCCGAGCGGGGGAAGAGACCCAGTACTTC. Its protein product is CASSLRAGEETQYF.

This clonotype was counted between two and nine times. This chain connects TRBV30 to TRBJ2-1; 7 nucleotides line up with TRBD1. Germline CDR1 is GTSNPN and CDR2 is SVGIG (reference sequence). Trimming removed 4 bases from V and 13 bases from J; junction bases left unmatched: 16. The CDR3 has 14 amino acids. CDR3 region: CAWTLGQESSGQFF. The CDR3, as DNA: TGTGCCTGGACCCTTGGACAGGAATCCTCAGGCCAGTTCTTC.

This clonotype was recorded at least ten times. The genes are TRBV28 and TRBJ1-2; no clear D. Looked up from germline, CDR1 is MDHEN and CDR2 is SYDVKM. V was clipped by 3 bases and J by 2 bases, with 10 bases between them. There are 14 residues in the CDR3. As DNA, the CDR3 is TGTGCCAGCAGTTTCTATGGACGCAACTATGGCTACACCTTC. It yields the protein CASSFYGRNYGYTF.

This clonotype was observed at least ten times. This chain joins TRBV5-5 and TRBJ2-3; D is undetermined. This CDR3 region has 13 residues. Between the trimmed V and J ends, which lost 4 bases and 11 bases, there was a span of 17 bases. CDR1 and CDR2 (germline): SGHKS, YYEKEE (reference sequence). The CDR3 reads CASSDTTTRRQYF. CDR3 sequence (DNA): TGTGCCAGCAGCGACACTACTACACGTCGGCAGTATTTT.

This clonotype was detected a few times. The V call is TRBV20-1, the J call TRBJ2-5; D is possibly TRBD1 or TRBD2 (5 bases each). CDR3 length: 12 residues. Trimming stripped 6 bases from V and 5 bases from J, with 13 bases between. In germline, CDR1 is DFQATT, CDR2 SNEGSKA (reference sequence). CDR3 sequence reads: CSATGPRETQYF. CDR3 bases: TGCAGTGCCACGGGGCCGAGGGAGACCCAGTACTTC.

This chain connects TRBV7-2 to TRBJ2-3, with 11 bases aligning to TRBD2. J was trimmed by 4 bases and V by 5 bases; bases with no gene match: 8. Germline values: CDR1 SGHTA, CDR2 FQGNSA. This CDR3 is built from 16 residues. DNA for the CDR3: TGTGCCAGCAGCATGAGACTAGCGGGACTTCCAGATACGCAGTATTTT. Encoded protein: CASSMRLAGLPDTQYF.

This clonotype was seen at least ten times. The V gene is TRBV5-1, the J gene TRBJ1-6; D not resolved. The germline V and J ends were trimmed by 0 bases and 8 bases, with 21 bases remaining between them. Germline V gene sequence: CDR1 SGHRS, CDR2 YFSETQ. This CDR3 region has 18 residues. CDR3 DNA sequence: TGCGCCAGCAGCTTGGGTCCACAGATGCAGGACGCTTATTCACCCCTCCACTTT. Its translation: CASSLGPQMQDAYSPLHF.

In this sample, this clonotype turned up many times. This chain joins TRBV20-1 and TRBJ2-1; TRBD2 matches at 8 bases. The CDR3 spans 13 residues. CDR1 and CDR2 (germline): DFQATT, SNEGSKA (reference sequence). V trimming: 5 bases; J trimming: 9 bases; junction bases outside the gene matches: 9. As DNA, the CDR3 is TGCAGTGCTTATAGCGGGATTCGGCCTGAGCAGTTCTTC. It translates to CSAYSGIRPEQFF.

Points on this clonotype: The conserved phenylalanine or tryptophan normally closing the CDR3 is absent here, so this likely arose from a read error. This chain connects TRBV3-1 to TRBJ2-3; 9 nucleotides align to TRBD2. Germline assignment: CDR1 LGHDT and CDR2 YNNKEL (reference sequence). CDR3 size: 18 residues. CDR3 coding DNA: TGTGCCTGCAGCCAAGATGGAGGTAGCGGGGGCGACACAGATACGCAGTATTAT. Residues: CACSQDGGSGGDTDTQYY.

This clonotype appeared many times. This chain links TRBV24-1 with TRBJ2-2; no definite D call. The ends were cut back, 6 bases at V and 7 bases at J, with 14 bases in the middle. The CDR3 length is 14 residues. Looked up from germline, CDR1 is KGHDR and CDR2 is SFDVKD. CDR3: CATSKPQIGGELFF. CDR3 coding DNA: TGTGCCACCAGTAAACCCCAAATCGGCGGGGAGCTGTTTTTT.

V gene TRBV28 combines with J gene TRBJ1-1, with D unresolved. This CDR3 is 15 amino acids long. V lost 6 bases to trimming and J lost 3 bases, with 17 bases between them. Germline CDR1 and CDR2: MDHEN and SYDVKM. The CDR3 protein is CASRPQVPIYTEAFF. The CDR3 DNA is TGTGCCAGCAGACCCCAGGTGCCCATTTACACTGAAGCTTTCTTT. Variable domain in full (rest from reference TRBV28 and TRBJ1-1): DVKVTQSSRYLVKRTGEKVFLECVQDMDHENMFWYRQDPGLGLRLIYFSYDVKMKEKGDIPEGYSVSREKKERFSLILESASTNQTSMYLCASRPQVPIYTEAFFGQGTRLTVV.

The V call is TRBV20-1, the J call TRBJ2-7; D perhaps matches TRBD1 (5 bases). CDR1 is DFQATT and CDR2 is SNEGSKA in the germline V gene (reference sequence). V lost 0 bases to trimming and J lost 1 base, with 7 bases between them. The CDR3 has 13 residues. CDR3 coding DNA: TGCAGTGCTAGAGACAGGGCGTCCTACGAGCAGTACTTC. Protein product: CSARDRASYEQYF.

The CDR3 reads CASSQNTIYGYTF. The CDR3 DNA is TGTGCCAGCAGCCAAAACACCATCTATGGCTACACCTTC. This chain joins TRBV16 and TRBJ1-2; no reliable D call. CDR1 is KGHSY, CDR2 FQNENV, per germline. The germline V and J ends were trimmed by 2 bases and 4 bases, with 8 bases remaining between them. This CDR3 comprises 13 residues.

The rearrangement joins TRBV6-4 to TRBJ2-1; 9 nucleotides line up with TRBD2. With 0 bases clipped from V and 5 bases from J, the junction kept 5 bases outside the gene matches. Germline V CDR1 and CDR2: MRHNA, SNTAGT. This CDR3 is 16 amino acids long. The CDR3 spells CASSDSTSGGHNEQFF. The CDR3 bases are TGTGCCAGCAGTGACTCGACTAGCGGAGGGCACAATGAGCAGTTCTTC.

A few counts support this clonotype. The chain has TRBV10-3 and TRBJ2-3, with 10 nucleotides matching TRBD2. V trimming: 6 bases; J trimming: 5 bases; junction bases outside the gene matches: 11. The CDR3 extends over 16 amino acids. Germline V lookup: CDR1 ENHRY, CDR2 SYGVKD. CDR3 protein: CAISRTSGGQGDTQYF. The CDR3 nucleotides are TGTGCCATCAGCCGGACTAGCGGAGGGCAGGGAGATACGCAGTATTTT.

V and J are TRBV28 and TRBJ2-2; D gene unclear. CDR1 is MDHEN, CDR2 SYDVKM, per germline. The V and J ends lost 7 bases and 4 bases respectively, with 7 bases between them. The CDR3 is 12 residues long. CDR3 DNA sequence: TGTGCCAGCAACCGGGCCACCGGGGAGCTGTTTTTT. Translated, it gives CASNRATGELFF.

This clonotype was seen a handful of times. The rearrangement links TRBV27 to TRBJ1-1; D may be TRBD1 (5 bases). From germline, CDR1 is MNHEY and CDR2 SMNVEV (reference sequence). V lost 6 bases, J lost 5 bases, and 13 bases lay in between. This CDR3 has 13 residues. DNA of the CDR3: TGTGCCAGCAGACCTCAGGGAAGGACTGAAGCTTTCTTT. It codes for CASRPQGRTEAFF.

In this sample, this clonotype turned up many times. Germline is not matched at one junction end, which may reflect a read error. J is TRBJ2-5 and V is TRBV7-2, with D maybe TRBD2 (6 bases). In germline, CDR1 is SGHTA, CDR2 FQGNSA. The CDR3 totals 11 residues. CDR3 nucleotide sequence: TGTGCCAGCAGCTTAACCGGGACTCAGGACTTC. Amino acid sequence: CASSLTGTQDF.

This clonotype came up many times. The V gene is TRBV5-1, the J gene TRBJ1-5, with D maybe TRBD1 (5 bases). The CDR3 is made up of 13 amino acids. V was cut by 2 bases and J by 8 bases, with 11 bases left in between. CDR1 and CDR2 from the germline V gene are SGHRS and YFSETQ. The CDR3 nucleotides are TGCGCCAGCAGCTTAGAGGGGCAGGAGCCCCAGCATTTT. The encoded protein is CASSLEGQEPQHF.

The chain links TRBV5-1 to TRBJ2-7; D ambiguous. V was shortened by 0 bases and J by 4 bases, with 11 bases between the two germline ends. The V gene's germline CDR1 is SGHRS and CDR2 YFSETQ. This CDR3 is built from 14 residues. The CDR3 region has the DNA TGCGCCAGCAGCTTGGAGGCAGCAGAATACGAGCAGTACTTC. Residues: CASSLEAAEYEQYF.

This chain joins TRBV11-2 and TRBJ2-2; 8 bases map to TRBD2. This CDR3 has 19 amino acids. Germline values: CDR1 SGHAT, CDR2 FQNNGV. V lost 2 bases, J lost 4 bases, and 15 bases stayed unmatched. The CDR3 loop reads CASSLSLTSGGEPTGELFF. The CDR3 coding sequence is TGTGCCAGCAGCTTAAGTCTTACTAGCGGAGGGGAACCCACCGGGGAGCTGTTTTTT.

This clonotype was seen a handful of times. The chain carries TRBV15 and TRBJ2-6, with D uncertain. The V and J ends lost 4 bases and 2 bases respectively, with 9 bases between them. The CDR3 contains 15 residues. Per the germline V gene, CDR1 is LNHNV and CDR2 is YYDKDF (reference sequence). As DNA, the CDR3 is TGTGCCACCAGCACCGACAATACTGGGGCCAACGTCCTGACTTTC. Translation: CATSTDNTGANVLTF.

In this sample, this clonotype turned up a few times. This chain links TRBV7-2 with TRBJ2-3, with D uncertain. With 2 bases removed from V and 2 bases from J, the gap between germline ends came to 5 bases. The CDR3 is 13 amino acids. The germline CDR1 and CDR2 sequences are SGHTA and FQGNSA. As DNA, the CDR3 is TGTGCCAGCAGCTTATTTGACACAGATACGCAGTATTTT. Protein sequence: CASSLFDTDTQYF.

This sequence joins TRBV7-8 and TRBJ1-1; D uncertain. The V and J ends lost 3 bases and 1 base respectively, with 9 bases between them. The germline V gene encodes CDR1 SGHVS and CDR2 FQNEAQ. The CDR3 has 14 residues. CDR3 sequence: CASSFVGANTEAFF. Here the CDR3 DNA reads TGTGCCAGCAGCTTCGTGGGCGCGAACACTGAAGCTTTCTTT.

This clonotype was recorded a few times. DNA of the CDR3: TGTGCCAGCAGCCCCCGACAGGTGAACACTGAAGCTTTCTTT. This codes for CASSPRQVNTEAFF. The genes are TRBV7-2 and TRBJ1-1; a possible D gene is TRBD1 (6 bases). Trimming removed 5 bases at V and 0 bases at J, with 10 bases between. CDR1 SGHTA and CDR2 FQGNSA come from the germline V gene. The CDR3 runs 14 residues. The entire variable domain, with the rest obtained from reference TRBV7-2 and TRBJ1-1, is as follows: GAGVSQSPSNKVTEKGKDVELRCDPISGHTALYWYRQSLGQGLEFLIYFQGNSAPDKSGLPSDRFSAERTGGSVSTLTIQRTQQEDSAVYLCASSPRQVNTEAFFGQGTRLTVV.

This clonotype was seen a few times. This rearrangement joins TRBV27 to TRBJ2-1, with D perhaps TRBD1 or TRBD2 (6 bases each). The germline V gene has CDR1 MNHEY and CDR2 SMNVEV (reference sequence). Trimming shortened V by 2 bases and J by 7 bases, and 15 bases separated the two germline ends. The length of the CDR3 is 15 residues. CDR3 DNA: TGTGCCAGCAGTTTAGGACGGGAGAGGGGGAATGAGCAGTTCTTC. Residues: CASSLGRERGNEQFF.

This clonotype turned up a few times. V is TRBV27 and J is TRBJ2-1; 7 positions agree with TRBD2. V lost 8 bases to trimming and J lost 5 bases; unmatched junction nucleotides: 9. The CDR3 consists of 14 residues. Germline assignment: CDR1 MNHEY and CDR2 SMNVEV (reference sequence). For the CDR3, the DNA is TGTGCCAGCTCTCTAGGGAGCGGGAACAATGAGCAGTTCTTC. It codes for CASSLGSGNNEQFF.

This clonotype was counted between two and nine times. This sequence joins TRBV14 and TRBJ2-3, with D possibly TRBD2 on 7 matching bases. The CDR3 length is 17 residues. Germline V gives CDR1 SGHDN, CDR2 FVKESK. Trimming removed 6 bases at V and 0 bases at J, with 19 bases between. The CDR3 protein is CASSPPSGGGSTDTQYF. The CDR3 region has the DNA TGTGCCAGCAGTCCACCTAGCGGAGGGGGAAGCACAGATACGCAGTATTTT.

The rearrangement joins TRBV9 to TRBJ2-7, with unresolved D. The CDR3 length is 13 residues. V gave up 0 bases and J gave up 6 bases, with 10 bases separating them. Germline V lookup: CDR1 SGDLS, CDR2 YYNGEE. The CDR3 DNA reads as TGTGCCAGCAGCGTAGGTTCCTACAGCGAGCAGTACTTC. Amino acids: CASSVGSYSEQYF.